This paragraph reports one TCR beta chain. The antigen is unknown. The data originate from a study of Ad26.COV2.S vaccination and SARS-CoV-2 variants. As for the study in general: Donor joined the COV1001 Ad26.COV2.S trial arm. Study-level points and caveats: The TCR breadth and depth analyses may have understated or missed part of the total T cell responses.

Sequenced by immunoSEQ multiplex PCR; TCRdb stores in-frame clones only, minus some. The table has about 500,000 clones, 80% to 90% seen once; the top ten hold 1.7%. The treatment here: roughly 20 received Ad26.COV2.S at low or high dose, single or two shots; roughly 5 received placebo; per-sample allocation not given. Following the first vaccine or placebo injection, samples were taken on day 63. This person who donated was an adult of 18-55 years in Boston. An Ad26 vector that expressed Wuhan-strain SARS-CoV-2 spike constituted the vaccine. Here the sequenced sample was peripheral blood, taken in a trial of Ad26.COV2.S vaccine versus placebo. The clonotype was recovered from a person between 18 and 65 years old who received the Ad26.COV2.S COVID-19 vaccine or a placebo.

This CDR3 reads CASSQGNNQPQHF. The CDR3 region has the DNA TGTGCCAGCAGCCAAGGGAACAATCAGCCCCAGCATTTT. V usage is TRBV4-2 and J usage is TRBJ1-5; D unclear. The V end lost 1 base, the J end lost 3 bases, and 4 bases lay between the germline ends. The CDR3 is 13 residues long. Germline-derived CDR1 and CDR2 are LGHNA and YNFKEQ.